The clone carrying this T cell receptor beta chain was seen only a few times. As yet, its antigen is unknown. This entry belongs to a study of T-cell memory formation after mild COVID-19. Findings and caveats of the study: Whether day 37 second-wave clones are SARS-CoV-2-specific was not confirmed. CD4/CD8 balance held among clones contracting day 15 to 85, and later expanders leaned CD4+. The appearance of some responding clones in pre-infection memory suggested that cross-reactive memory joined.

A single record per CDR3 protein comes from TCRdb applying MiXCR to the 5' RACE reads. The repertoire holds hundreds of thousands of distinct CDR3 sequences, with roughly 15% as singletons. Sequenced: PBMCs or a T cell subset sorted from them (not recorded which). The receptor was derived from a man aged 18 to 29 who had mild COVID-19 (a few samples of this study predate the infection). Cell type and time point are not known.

The CDR3 protein is CATSGPYGYTF. The CDR3 DNA follows: TGTGCCACCAGCGGACCCTATGGCTACACCTTC. The gene calls are TRBV19 and TRBJ1-2; D uncertain. Looked up from germline, CDR1 is LNHDA and CDR2 is SQIVND (reference sequence). The CDR3 totals 11 residues. V lost 10 bases to trimming and J lost 4 bases, with 10 bases between them. The variable domain in full, completed from reference TRBV19 and TRBJ1-2, reads DGGITQSPKYLFRKEGQNVTLSCEQNLNHDAMYWYRQDPGQGLRLIYYSQIVNDFQKGDIAEGYSVSREKKESFPLTVTSAQKNPTAFYLCATSGPYGYTFGSGTRLTVV.